This T cell receptor beta chain was documented in a study of T cells in women clearing cervical HPV infection (dated by TCRdb to 2016 to 2018). In terms of the full investigation: The cases were some 27 women with histologically confirmed HPV16-related CIN3 or worse, and 2 of these cases were invasive cancers. A median age of almost 35 years was observed in cases versus 37 to 40 in controls, and no significant differences in baseline characteristics were found. Quality controls consisted of five blinded duplicates per group, for a total of about 60 samples made up of roughly 50 participants and about 10 replicates. This exploratory proof-of-principle case-control study, nested within the Guanacaste HPV Natural History Study in Costa Rica, compared TCR repertoires among women with different cervical HPV16 outcomes. Blood from cases was collected at the visit where the lesion was first found, while blood from controls was collected once the infection could no longer be detected. Among cases, blood sampling occurred a median of roughly 160 days after lesion detection, with an interquartile range of 90 to 200 days. The parent cohort enrolled 10,000 to 11,000 women aged 18 or older in Guanacaste, Costa Rica, in about 1993 to 1994 and followed the women for approximately seven years. HLA typing was available for only a few women, so HLA type could not be excluded as a confounder. The 25 or so controls were women who cleared a single incident HPV16 infection within 12 months without developing precancer or cancer. Cases were matched to controls by age within five years and by the year the sample was collected. What the authors observed across the whole study: TRBV6-7 relative abundance was lower in cases than in controls (about 0.099% versus 0.17%; Bonferroni P = 0.0008). Cases were distinguished from controls with an estimated AUC of about 0.8 by random forest classifiers combining richness and V gene abundances. TCR repertoire richness was significantly higher in CIN3+ cases than in controls across sequencing depths, while evenness did not differ. Because the number of T cells in each sample was unknown, differences in richness could reflect differing T-cell content rather than repertoire biology. Whether associations preceded infection or resulted from infection could not be shown with the cross-sectional design, and effector/memory subsets and HPV-specific T cells were not isolated.

TCR beta CDR3 regions were amplified by multiplex PCR using the immunoSEQ assay from an average of roughly 1,200 ng genomic DNA per sample. To correct primer bias, the assay used a complete synthetic TCR repertoire to set an amplification baseline. Amplicons were sequenced on the Illumina platform. Per the source publication's procedure: Sequence errors were corrected by clustering with frequency ratios and a modified nearest-neighbor algorithm, and the sequences were then analyzed in the immunoSEQ Analyzer using IMGT gene definitions. TCR richness and evenness were averaged over 20 rarefaction repeats at each rarefaction depth, excluding samples with fewer sequences than the depth. V, D and J gene relative abundances were compared between groups with Wilcoxon rank sum tests, applying FDR correction. In the blinded duplicates, the intraclass correlation was over 95% for TCR richness and averaged approximately 82% across roughly 70 gene segments. TCRdb took over this immuneACCESS table, retaining in-frame rearrangements with V and J assigned. Such tables are incomplete; in checked studies, under half of the missing clones stem from an unresolved V gene, and the remainder is unexplained. V, J and clone size derive from that table, while D and trimming were established from the DNA sequence. This sample's table contains tens of thousands of clones. Of the sample, 6% to 8.5% falls within the top ten clones.

CDR1 and CDR2 (MDHEN, SYDVKM) derive from the germline V gene. Deletion took 8 bases off V and 5 bases off J, with a span of 9 bases between the germline ends. The CDR3 measures 11 amino acids from cysteine to phenylalanine. Sequencing covers 24 bases of the CDR3, shown here with the frame starting at base 1. Regarding this clone: Its recognized antigen is unknown. The read halts 3 residues ahead of the CDR3 end, with the missing end drawn from the germline J gene.

Every participant had a single incident cervical HPV16 infection, and women with prevalent HPV16 infections were excluded. Cervical HPV DNA was detected with MY09/MY11 PCR, and genotyping was done with dot-blot hybridization. Approximately 15 mL of heparinized blood was centrifuged, after which the buffy coat was aliquoted, frozen at -30 degrees C, and then stored at -80 degrees C. QIAGEN kits were used to extract genomic DNA from buffy coat specimens. The V and J genes are TRBV28 and TRBJ1-2, with TRBD1 as a weak D call on 5 bases. This sequence was found in a woman aged 18 to 75 with a cervical HPV16 infection that either progressed to CIN3+ or cleared (not recorded which). The sequencing input was blood buffy coat. For the CDR3, the sequence is CASQGSYGYTF. The sequenced CDR3 bases are TGTGCCAGCCAGGGATCGTATGGC.